This T cell receptor (beta chain) was documented in a study of cytomegalovirus exposure and HLA in healthy donors. Study background: Most genotyped donors, approximately 77% of more than 300, had Caucasian-associated genetic ancestry.

Broader study findings: Certain indistinguishable V segments, among them TRBV6-2 and TRBV6-3, were excluded. Three CMV-associated chains proved CMV antigen-specific in vitro. The authors later linked a missense DCLRE1C variant to TCR beta V- and J-gene trimming.

CDR3 length equals 13 residues. CDR1 is SEHNR, CDR2 FQNEAQ, per germline (reference sequence). V was trimmed by 6 bases and J by 8 bases, leaving 16 bases between them. The PCR had 60 Vbeta and 13 Jbeta primers. Produced via immunoSEQ multiplex PCR; TCRdb's table is partial and in-frame only. The sample yields around 85,000 clones, 80% seen once. To note about this clone: The target antigen is unknown.

The rearrangement joins TRBV7-9 to TRBJ1-2; D is undetermined. Sequencing used PBMCs. This receptor was identified in a man aged 45-65 years in good health and CMV-seropositive. This CDR3 is CASSFPPSSGYTF. The CDR3 DNA reads as TGTGCCAGCAGTTTCCCCCCGAGTTCGGGCTACACCTTC.